This T cell receptor (beta chain) was identified in a study of T cell changes during pregnancy in multiple sclerosis (dated by TCRdb to the late 2010s). Regarding the study in general: The study examined how the T cell repertoire changed over the course of pregnancy in women with multiple sclerosis.

A word on this clone: It has no known antigen specificity. No qualities accompany the bases; no much larger clone lies one base away.

As encoded in the germline V gene, CDR1 is SGHDN while CDR2 is FVKESK. At the junction V is shortened by 2 bases and J by 8 bases, with 21 bases in between. The CDR3 goes from the cysteine to the phenylalanine over 16 residues. Solely the CDR3 DNA is kept, with 48 bases framed from the first base. Libraries were constructed by the immunoSEQ multiplex PCR assay. What TCRdb holds here is the immuneACCESS table cut down to in-frame rearrangements. Part of the clones is not present; checked against another copy, under half of the missing clones reflect an unresolved V gene, and the others are unexplained. Here the sample has 70,000 or so clones; more than 75% occur a single time. More than 1.3% of the sample comes from the top ten.

This receptor was obtained from a female donor with multiple sclerosis, enrolled in a pregnancy study. The rearranged chain carries TRBV14 and TRBJ1-2; 5 matching bases give a weak D call of TRBD1. Sequenced here: peripheral blood, sampled in the third trimester of pregnancy. The CDR3 loop reads CASSQPGDGWWGGYTF. The DNA sequence is given as TGTGCCAGCAGCCAACCAGGAGATGGTTGGTGGGGCGGCTACACCTTC.